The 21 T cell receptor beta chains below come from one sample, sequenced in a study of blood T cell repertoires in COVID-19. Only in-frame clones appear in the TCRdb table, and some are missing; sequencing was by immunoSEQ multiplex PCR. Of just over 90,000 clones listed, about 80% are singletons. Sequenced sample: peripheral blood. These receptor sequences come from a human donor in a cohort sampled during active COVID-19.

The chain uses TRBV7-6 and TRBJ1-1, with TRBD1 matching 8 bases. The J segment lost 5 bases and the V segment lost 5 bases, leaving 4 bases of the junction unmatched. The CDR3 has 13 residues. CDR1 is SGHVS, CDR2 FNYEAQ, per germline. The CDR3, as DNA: TGTGCCAGCAGCCTTCGACAGGGGACTGAAGCTTTCTTT. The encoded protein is CASSLRQGTEAFF.

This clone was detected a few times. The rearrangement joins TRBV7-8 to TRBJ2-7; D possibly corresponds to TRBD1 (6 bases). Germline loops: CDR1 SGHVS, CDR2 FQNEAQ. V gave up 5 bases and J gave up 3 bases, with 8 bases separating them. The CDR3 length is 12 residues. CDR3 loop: CASSAQGYEQYF. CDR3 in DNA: TGTGCCAGCAGCGCACAGGGCTACGAGCAGTACTTC.

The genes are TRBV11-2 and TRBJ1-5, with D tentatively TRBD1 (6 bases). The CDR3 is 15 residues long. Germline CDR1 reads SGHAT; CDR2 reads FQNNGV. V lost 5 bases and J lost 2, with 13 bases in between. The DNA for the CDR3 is TGTGCCAGCAGCCCCGGGACAAAGGGCAATCAGCCCCAGCATTTT. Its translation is CASSPGTKGNQPQHF.

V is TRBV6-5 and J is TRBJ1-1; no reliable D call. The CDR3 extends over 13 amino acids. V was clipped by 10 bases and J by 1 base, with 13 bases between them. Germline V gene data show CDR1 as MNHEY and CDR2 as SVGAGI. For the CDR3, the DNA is TGTGCCATACAACAGCCTGGGAACACTGAAGCTTTCTTT. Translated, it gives CAIQQPGNTEAFF.

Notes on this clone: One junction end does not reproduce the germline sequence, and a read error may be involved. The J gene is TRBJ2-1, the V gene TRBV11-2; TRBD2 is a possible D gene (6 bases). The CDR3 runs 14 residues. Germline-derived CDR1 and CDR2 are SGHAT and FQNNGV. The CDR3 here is CASSSSGQMGSGLF. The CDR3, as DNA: TGTGCCAGCAGCTCCTCCGGACAAATGGGGAGCGGGCTCTTC.

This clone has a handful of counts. CDR3 loop: CASRPDSTRNYGYTF. The CDR3 coding sequence is TGTGCCAGCAGGCCCGACAGCACACGTAACTATGGCTACACCTTC. The chain links TRBV2 to TRBJ1-2, with a weak D call TRBD1 (5 bases). V lost 6 bases, J lost 1 base, and 15 bases lay in between. This CDR3 has 15 residues. Germline values: CDR1 SNHLY, CDR2 FYNNEI.

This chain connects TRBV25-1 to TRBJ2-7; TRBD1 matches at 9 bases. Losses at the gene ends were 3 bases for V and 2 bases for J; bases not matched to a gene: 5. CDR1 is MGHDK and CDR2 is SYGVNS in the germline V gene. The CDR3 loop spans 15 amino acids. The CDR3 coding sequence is TGTGCCAGCAGTGAGGGGACAGGGATACCCTACGAGCAGTACTTC. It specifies CASSEGTGIPYEQYF.

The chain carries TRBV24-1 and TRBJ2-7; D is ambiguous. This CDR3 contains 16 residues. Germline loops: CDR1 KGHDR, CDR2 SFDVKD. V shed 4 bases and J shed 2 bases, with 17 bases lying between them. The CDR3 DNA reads TGTGCCACCAGTGACTCGGCAGGCTCCATACCCTACGAGCAGTACTTC. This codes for CATSDSAGSIPYEQYF.

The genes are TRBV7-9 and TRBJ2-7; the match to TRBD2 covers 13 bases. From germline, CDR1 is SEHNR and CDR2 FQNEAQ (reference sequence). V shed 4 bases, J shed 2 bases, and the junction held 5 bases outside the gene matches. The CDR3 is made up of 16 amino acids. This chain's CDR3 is CASSSELAGGPYEQYF. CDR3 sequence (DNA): TGTGCCAGCAGCTCCGAACTAGCGGGAGGGCCCTACGAGCAGTACTTC.

The CDR3, as DNA: TGTGCCTCGAATGGAGGAGGGAACACTGAAGCTTTCTTT. Its protein is CASNGGGNTEAFF. This chain links TRBV6-5 with TRBJ1-1; no reliable D call. In germline, CDR1 is MNHEY, CDR2 SVGAGI. This CDR3 has 13 amino acids. With 11 bases removed from V and 1 base from J, the gap between germline ends came to 14 bases.

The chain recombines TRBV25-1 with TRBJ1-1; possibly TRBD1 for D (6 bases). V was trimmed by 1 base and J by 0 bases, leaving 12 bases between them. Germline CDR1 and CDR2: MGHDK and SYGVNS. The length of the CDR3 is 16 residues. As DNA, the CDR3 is TGTGCCAGCAGTGAATCCTGGCAGGGGATGAACACTGAAGCTTTCTTT. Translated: CASSESWQGMNTEAFF.

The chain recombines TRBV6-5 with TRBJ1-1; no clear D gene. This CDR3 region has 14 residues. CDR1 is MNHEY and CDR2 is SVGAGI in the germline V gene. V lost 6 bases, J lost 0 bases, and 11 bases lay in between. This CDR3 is CASRAGVVNTEAFF. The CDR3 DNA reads TGTGCCAGCAGAGCGGGCGTAGTGAACACTGAAGCTTTCTTT.

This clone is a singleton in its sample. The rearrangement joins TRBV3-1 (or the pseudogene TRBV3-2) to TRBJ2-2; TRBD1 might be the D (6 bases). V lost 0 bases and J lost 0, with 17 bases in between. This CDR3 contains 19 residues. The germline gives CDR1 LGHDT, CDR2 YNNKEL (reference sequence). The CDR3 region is CASSQDPWGRRPNTGELFF. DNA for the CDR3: TGTGCCAGCAGCCAAGATCCCTGGGGGCGTCGCCCGAACACCGGGGAGCTGTTTTTT.

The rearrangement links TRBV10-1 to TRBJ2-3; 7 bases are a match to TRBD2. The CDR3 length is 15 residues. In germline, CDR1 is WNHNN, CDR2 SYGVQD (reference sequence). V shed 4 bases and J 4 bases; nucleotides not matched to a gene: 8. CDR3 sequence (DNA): TGCGCCAGCAGTGCTAGCGGTCTCGACGCAGATACGCAGTATTTT. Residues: CASSASGLDADTQYF.

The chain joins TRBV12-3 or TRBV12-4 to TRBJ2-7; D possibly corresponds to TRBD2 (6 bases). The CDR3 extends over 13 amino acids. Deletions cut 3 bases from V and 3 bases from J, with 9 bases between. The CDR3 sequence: CASSFGGNYEQYF. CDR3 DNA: TGTGCCAGCAGTTTCGGCGGGAACTACGAGCAGTACTTC.

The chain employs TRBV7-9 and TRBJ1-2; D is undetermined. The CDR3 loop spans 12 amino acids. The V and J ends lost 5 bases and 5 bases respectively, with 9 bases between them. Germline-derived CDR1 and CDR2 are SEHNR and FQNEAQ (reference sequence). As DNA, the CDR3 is TGTGCCAGCAGCAACCGGGATTATGGCTACACCTTC. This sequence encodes CASSNRDYGYTF.

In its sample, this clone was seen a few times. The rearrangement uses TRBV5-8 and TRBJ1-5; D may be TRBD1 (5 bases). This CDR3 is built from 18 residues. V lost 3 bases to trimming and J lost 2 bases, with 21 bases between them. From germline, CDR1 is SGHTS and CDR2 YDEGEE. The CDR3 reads CASSYLGLAGQGNQPQHF. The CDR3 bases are TGTGCCAGCAGCTATCTGGGACTAGCGGGGCAAGGCAATCAGCCCCAGCATTTT. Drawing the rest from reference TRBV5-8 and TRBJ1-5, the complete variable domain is EAGVTQSPTHLIKTRGQQATLRCSPISGHTSVYWYQQALGLGLQFLLWYDEGEERNRGNFPPRFSGRQFPNYSSELNVNALELEDSALYLCASSYLGLAGQGNQPQHFGDGTRLSIL.

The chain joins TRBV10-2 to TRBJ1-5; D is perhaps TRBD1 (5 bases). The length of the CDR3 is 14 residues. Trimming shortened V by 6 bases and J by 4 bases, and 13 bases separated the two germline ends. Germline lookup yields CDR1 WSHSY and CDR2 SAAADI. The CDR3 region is CASSVPGLNQPQHF. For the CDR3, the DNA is TGCGCCAGCAGCGTCCCGGGACTAAATCAGCCCCAGCATTTT.

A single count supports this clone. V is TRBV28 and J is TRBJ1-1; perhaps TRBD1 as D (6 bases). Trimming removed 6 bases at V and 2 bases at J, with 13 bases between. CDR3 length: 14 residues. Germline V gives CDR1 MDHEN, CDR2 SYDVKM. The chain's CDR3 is CASSPGHQNTEAFF. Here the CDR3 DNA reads TGTGCCAGCAGCCCGGGACACCAAAACACTGAAGCTTTCTTT.

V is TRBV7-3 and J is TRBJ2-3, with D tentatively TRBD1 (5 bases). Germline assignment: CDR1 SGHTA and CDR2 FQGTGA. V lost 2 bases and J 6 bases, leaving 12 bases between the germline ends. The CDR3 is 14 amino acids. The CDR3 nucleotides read TGTGCCAGCAGCTTACAAGACAGCCTGGATACGCAGTATTTT. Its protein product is CASSLQDSLDTQYF.

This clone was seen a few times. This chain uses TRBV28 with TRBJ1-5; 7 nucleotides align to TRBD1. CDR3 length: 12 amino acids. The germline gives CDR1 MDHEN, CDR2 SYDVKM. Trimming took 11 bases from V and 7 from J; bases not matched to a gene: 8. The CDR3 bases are TGTGCCGGAGCGACAGGGCGACAGCCCCAGCATTTT. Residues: CAGATGRQPQHF.